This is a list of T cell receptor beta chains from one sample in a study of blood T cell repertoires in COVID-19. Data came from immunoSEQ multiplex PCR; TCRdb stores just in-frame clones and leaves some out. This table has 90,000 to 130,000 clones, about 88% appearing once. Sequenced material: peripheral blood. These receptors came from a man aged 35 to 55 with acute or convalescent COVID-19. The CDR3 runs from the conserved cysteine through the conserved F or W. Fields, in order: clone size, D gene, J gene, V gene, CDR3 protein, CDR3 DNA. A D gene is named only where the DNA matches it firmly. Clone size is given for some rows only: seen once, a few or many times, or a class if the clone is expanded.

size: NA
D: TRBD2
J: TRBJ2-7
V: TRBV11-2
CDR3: CASRAGGVYEQYF
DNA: TGTGCCAGCAGAGCGGGAGGGGTTTACGAGCAGTACTTC

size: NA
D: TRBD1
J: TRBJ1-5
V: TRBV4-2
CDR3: CASSPGNRGSNQPQHF
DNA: TGTGCCAGCAGCCCAGGGAACAGGGGAAGCAATCAGCCCCAGCATTTT

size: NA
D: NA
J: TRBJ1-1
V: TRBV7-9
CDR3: CASRSVSPEAFF
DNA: TGTGCCAGCAGGTCTGTCTCCCCTGAAGCTTTCTTT

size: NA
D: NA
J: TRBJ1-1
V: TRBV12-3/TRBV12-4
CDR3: CASRDGGNTEAFF
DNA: TGTGCCAGCAGGGACGGGGGGAACACTGAAGCTTTCTTT

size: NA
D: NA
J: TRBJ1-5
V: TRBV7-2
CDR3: CASSLAGGVGQPQHF
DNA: TGTGCCAGCAGCTTAGCAGGAGGGGTGGGTCAGCCCCAGCATTTT

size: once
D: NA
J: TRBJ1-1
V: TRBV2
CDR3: CASRADTLNTEAFF
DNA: TGTGCCAGCAGGGCGGACACATTGAACACTGAAGCTTTCTTT

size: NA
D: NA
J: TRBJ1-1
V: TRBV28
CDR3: CASGVGGENTEAFF
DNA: TGTGCCAGCGGAGTAGGGGGGGAGAACACTGAAGCTTTCTTT

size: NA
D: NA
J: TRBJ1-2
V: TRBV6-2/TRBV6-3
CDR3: CASSYSSSYRGYTF
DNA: TGTGCCAGCAGTTACTCGAGCTCCTATCGTGGCTACACCTTC

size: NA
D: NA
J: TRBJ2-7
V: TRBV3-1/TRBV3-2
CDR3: CASSQALEGGLCEQYF
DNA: TGTGCCAGCAGCCAAGCATTGGAGGGGGGGTTGTGCGAGCAGTACTTC

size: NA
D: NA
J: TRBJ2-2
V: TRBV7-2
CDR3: CASSLTGFDTGELFF
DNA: TGTGCCAGCAGCTTGACGGGATTCGACACCGGGGAGCTGTTTTTT

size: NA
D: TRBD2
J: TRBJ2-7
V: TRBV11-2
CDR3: CASSSWEAGSEQYF
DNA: TGTGCCAGCAGCTCCTGGGAAGCGGGAAGTGAGCAGTACTTC

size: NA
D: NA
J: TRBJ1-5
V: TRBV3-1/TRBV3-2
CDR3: CASSQGSVYQPQHF
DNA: TGTGCCAGCAGCCAAGGGTCAGTCTATCAGCCCCAGCATTTT

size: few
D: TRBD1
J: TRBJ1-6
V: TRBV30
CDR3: CAWSKTGGPFPLHF
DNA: TGTGCCTGGAGTAAGACAGGGGGTCCGTTTCCCCTCCACTTT

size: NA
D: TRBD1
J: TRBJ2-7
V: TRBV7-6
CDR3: CASSPIPGQGTYEQYF
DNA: TGTGCCAGCAGCCCGATCCCAGGACAGGGAACTTACGAGCAGTACTTC

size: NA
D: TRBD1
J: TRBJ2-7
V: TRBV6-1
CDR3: CASREDRGPSYEQYF
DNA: TGTGCCAGCAGGGAAGACAGGGGTCCCTCCTACGAGCAGTACTTC

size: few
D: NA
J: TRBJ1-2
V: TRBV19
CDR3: CASSKGEGGSGYTF
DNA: TGTGCCAGTAGTAAAGGGGAAGGGGGTTCCGGCTACACCTTC